These T cell receptor beta chains were read from a single sample in a study of control samples from healthy donors and cancer patients. Profiled with immunoSEQ multiplex PCR; TCRdb holds only in-frame clones, not every one. Of around 55,000 clones in the sample, about 96% were seen once. The sequencing input was blood. The receptor source for this set is a woman aged 18-29 years in good health. Each CDR3 is given with its conserved first and last residue. A D gene is named only where the DNA matches it firmly. Some rows mark clone size as missing; the rest say once, few, many or name a class of expanded clone.

TRBD1 | TRBJ1-2 | - | TRBV29-1 | CSVDRSDRGHGYTF | TGCAGCGTTGATCGATCGGACAGGGGGCATGGCTACACCTTC
TRBD2 | TRBJ2-3 | - | TRBV6-5 | CASSTGTSGVPTQYF | TGTGCCAGCAGTACCGGGACTAGCGGGGTTCCAACGCAGTATTTT
TRBD2 | TRBJ2-3 | - | TRBV9 | CASSELPGLAGGRGTDTQYF | TGTGCCAGCAGCGAACTGCCGGGACTAGCGGGGGGCCGGGGCACAGATACGCAGTATTTT
- | TRBJ1-5 | - | TRBV19 | CASSFSAGRSNQPQHF | TGTGCCAGTAGTTTTTCGGCAGGGCGAAGCAATCAGCCCCAGCATTTT
TRBD1 | TRBJ2-3 | - | TRBV19 | CASSSTGGAQGDTQYF | TGTGCCAGTAGTAGTACAGGGGGCGCTCAGGGAGATACGCAGTATTTT
- | TRBJ2-5 | - | TRBV2 | CASSAGDLEETQYF | TGTGCCAGCAGTGCTGGGGACTTAGAAGAGACCCAGTACTTC
- | TRBJ1-3 | - | TRBV7-9 | CASSFLVGHRLGNTIYF | TGTGCCAGCAGCTTTTTAGTCGGACATCGGTTGGGAAACACCATATATTTT
TRBD1 | TRBJ1-1 | few | TRBV4-3 | CASSRQGRTEAFF | TGCGCCAGCAGTCGACAGGGAAGGACTGAAGCTTTCTTT
- | TRBJ1-1 | - | TRBV27 | CASGGRGVGTEAFF | TGTGCCAGCGGTGGGCGCGGAGTAGGCACTGAAGCTTTCTTT
- | TRBJ1-2 | - | TRBV30 | CAWRSHSAGYTF | TGTGCCTGGAGGAGCCATTCGGCTGGCTACACCTTC
TRBD1 | TRBJ2-1 | - | TRBV2 | CASGWDSSYNEQFF | TGTGCCAGCGGCTGGGACAGCTCCTACAATGAGCAGTTCTTC
- | TRBJ2-2 | - | TRBV2 | CASSEDRTGELFF | TGTGCCAGCAGCGAAGACCGGACCGGGGAGCTGTTTTTT
- | TRBJ1-3 | - | TRBV11-2 | CASSSVRESGNTIYF | TGTGCCAGCAGCTCGGTGCGGGAGTCAGGAAACACCATATATTTT
- | TRBJ2-1 | - | TRBV10-3 | CAISESVMDEQFF | TGTGCCATCAGTGAGTCGGTAATGGATGAGCAGTTCTTC
- | TRBJ1-1 | - | TRBV29-1 | CSVETVGTEAFF | TGCAGCGTTGAAACGGTGGGCACTGAAGCTTTCTTT
TRBD2 | TRBJ2-7 | - | TRBV10-3 | CAISESASGGYEQYF | TGTGCCATCAGTGAGTCGGCTAGCGGGGGCTACGAGCAGTACTTC
- | TRBJ1-4 | - | TRBV12-5 | CASGHVGGATNEKLFF | TGTGCTAGTGGCCATGTGGGGGGGGCAACTAATGAAAAACTGTTTTTT
- | TRBJ1-1 | - | TRBV19 | CASSTPSGEVANTEAFF | TGTGCCAGTAGTACTCCCTCAGGGGAAGTGGCGAACACTGAAGCTTTCTTT
TRBD1 | TRBJ2-7 | - | TRBV6-5 | CASSYSTGAGEQYF | TGTGCCAGCAGTTACTCTACAGGGGCCGGGGAGCAGTACTTC
- | TRBJ2-1 | - | TRBV7-2 | CASSLKNGPYNEQFF | TGTGCCAGCAGCTTAAAAAATGGCCCTTACAATGAGCAGTTCTTC
TRBD1 | TRBJ2-7 | - | TRBV6-6 | CASSQDRESYEQYF | TGTGCCAGCAGTCAGGACAGGGAGAGCTACGAGCAGTACTTC
- | TRBJ2-1 | once | TRBV12-3/TRBV12-4 | CASSSPPNEQFF | TGTGCCAGCAGTTCCCCTCCCAATGAGCAGTTCTTC
- | TRBJ1-2 | - | TRBV7-2 | CASSFPGGGDYGYTF | TGTGCCAGCAGCTTCCCCGGGGGGGGAGACTATGGCTACACCTTC
- | TRBJ1-1 | - | TRBV5-1 | CASSFKGVNTEAFF | TGCGCCAGCAGCTTTAAGGGGGTCAACACTGAAGCTTTCTTT
- | TRBJ1-2 | - | TRBV27 | CASSLSKGPYGYTF | TGTGCCAGCAGTTTAAGCAAGGGGCCTTATGGCTACACCTTC
- | TRBJ2-7 | - | TRBV2 | CASHPYSYEQYF | TGTGCCAGCCACCCCTACTCCTACGAGCAGTACTTC
TRBD1 | TRBJ1-2 | - | TRBV12-3/TRBV12-4 | CASSGDRSHGYTF | TGTGCCAGCAGTGGGGACAGGTCCCATGGCTACACCTTC
- | TRBJ2-1 | - | TRBV7-2 | CASSFLTGSYNEQFF | TGTGCCAGCAGCTTTTTAACAGGGTCCTACAATGAGCAGTTCTTC
TRBD2 | TRBJ2-2 | - | TRBV2 | CASSVAGLAGGHGELFF | TGTGCCAGCAGTGTGGCGGGACTAGCGGGGGGTCACGGGGAGCTGTTTTTT
- | TRBJ2-3 | - | TRBV29-1 | CSAEGGARASTDTQYF | TGCAGCGCCGAAGGGGGGGCCAGGGCCTCGACAGATACGCAGTATTTT
- | TRBJ1-1 | once | TRBV12-3/TRBV12-4 | CASSADQLEAFF | TGTGCCAGCAGTGCCGACCAGTTAGAAGCTTTCTTT
TRBD2 | TRBJ2-3 | - | TRBV27 | CASSLAGGSTDTQYF | TGTGCCAGCAGTTTAGCGGGGGGAAGCACAGATACGCAGTATTTT
- | TRBJ1-2 | - | TRBV28 | CASSPTNYGYTF | TGTGCCAGCAGCCCCACGAACTATGGCTACACCTTC
- | TRBJ1-2 | - | TRBV6-4 | CASSDRYGYTF | TGTGCCAGCAGTGACCGCTATGGCTACACCTTC
- | TRBJ2-5 | - | TRBV27 | CASSSRQLRGETQYF | TGTGCCAGCAGTTCCCGGCAGCTCAGGGGAGAGACCCAGTACTTC
- | TRBJ1-2 | - | TRBV14 | CASSSRGTLGRGYTF | TGTGCCAGCTCTTCCCGTGGGACCCTCGGAAGGGGCTACACCTTC
- | TRBJ1-1 | - | TRBV6-5 | CASSQRENTEAFF | TGTGCCAGCAGTCAACGGGAGAACACTGAAGCTTTCTTT
TRBD2 | TRBJ2-2 | - | TRBV7-8 | CASSLVPSGVRANTGELFF | TGTGCCAGCAGCTTAGTTCCTAGCGGGGTCCGAGCGAACACCGGGGAGCTGTTTTTT
- | TRBJ2-7 | few | TRBV7-3 | CASSPKGGSYEQYF | TGTGCCAGCAGCCCCAAAGGGGGTTCCTACGAGCAGTACTTC
TRBD1 | TRBJ1-1 | - | TRBV5-1 | CASSFQGEVTEAFF | TGCGCCAGCAGCTTTCAGGGGGAGGTCACTGAAGCTTTCTTT
- | TRBJ1-6 | - | TRBV11-2 | CASSDEGLANSPLHF | TGTGCCAGCAGCGACGAGGGGCTAGCTAATTCACCCCTCCACTTT
- | TRBJ2-3 | - | TRBV12-3/TRBV12-4 | CASSSRDGSQYF | TGTGCCAGCAGTTCCCGGGACGGGAGTCAGTATTTT
- | TRBJ2-3 | - | TRBV6-5 | CASSLQRGSDTQYF | TGTGCCAGTAGTTTACAACGGGGGTCAGATACGCAGTATTTT
- | TRBJ2-7 | - | TRBV12-3/TRBV12-4 | CASSPGALGQYF | TGTGCCAGCAGTCCGGGGGCCCTAGGGCAGTACTTC
TRBD1 | TRBJ1-2 | - | TRBV3-1/TRBV3-2 | CASSQVGGTGYGYTF | TGTGCCAGCAGCCAAGTCGGAGGGACAGGGTATGGCTACACCTTC
- | TRBJ1-2 | once | TRBV20-1 | CSPGAYGYTF | TGCAGTCCAGGGGCATATGGCTACACCTTC
- | TRBJ1-2 | - | TRBV9 | CASSVVGGPELF | TGTGCCAGCAGCGTAGTGGGGGGGCCGGAACTCTTC
- | TRBJ1-2 | - | TRBV21-1 | CASSTRGTETSGYTF | TGTGCCAGCAGCACGCGAGGAACAGAAACGAGCGGCTACACCTTC